This T cell receptor (beta chain) is drawn from a study of technical replicates of blood from several donors. Profiling relied on immunoSEQ multiplex PCR, and the TCRdb table lists in-frame clones only, not all of them. The repertoire consists of tens of thousands of clones, with just over 90% occurring once and the leading ten covering 0.24%. In germline, CDR1 is MDHEN, CDR2 SYDVKM. The CDR3 length is 16 residues. V lost 7 bases and J lost 0, with 18 bases in between. The chain joins TRBV28 to TRBJ1-1; tentative D call: TRBD1 (5 bases). The TCR sequence derives from a human donor in good health. The sample comprised T cells isolated from PBMCs. CDR3 DNA: TGTGCCAGCAACCCCGATGGGGGGTATTTGAACACTGAAGCTTTCTTT. Encoded protein: CASNPDGGYLNTEAFF.